Shown below are 24 T cell receptor beta chains from a single sample sequenced in a study of shared clonotypes between healthy human individuals. The assay was immunoSEQ multiplex PCR, and TCRdb's table has in-frame clones only and misses some. The profile shows 2 million to 2.5 million clones, 95% of them singletons. The material sequenced was naive CD4+ T cells sorted from blood. Described subset: CD45RA+ positively selected. Source of these receptors: a young man in good health.

The chain joins TRBV7-2 to TRBJ2-5, with 11 bases that match TRBD2. The V segment lost 5 bases and the J segment 7 bases; nucleotides outside the gene matches: 6. This CDR3 region has 14 residues. Per germline, CDR1 SGHTA and CDR2 FQGNSA. Here the CDR3 reads CASSNPGTSGTQYF. The CDR3 nucleotides read TGTGCCAGCAGCAACCCCGGGACTAGCGGGACCCAGTACTTC.

Concerning this clone: One end of the junction does not line up with germline, which may come from a read error. The chain is built from TRBV7-7 and TRBJ2-3, with 7 positions matching TRBD2. This CDR3 has 14 residues. Germline V gene sequence: CDR1 SSHAT, CDR2 FNYEAQ (reference sequence). The CDR3 region is CASSSNPGGDTQYF. The CDR3 DNA is TGTGCTAGCAGCTCAAACCCGGGGGGAGATACGCAGTATTTT.

This rearrangement joins TRBV6-1 to TRBJ2-2; no definite D call. Trimming removed 1 base from V and 1 base from J, with 7 bases in between. Germline lookup yields CDR1 MNHNS and CDR2 SASEGT. This CDR3 region has 15 residues. In nucleotides, the CDR3 is TGTGCCAGCAGTGAAGGGTACAGGAACACCGGGGAGCTGTTTTTT. Its protein is CASSEGYRNTGELFF.

As for this clone: Other nucleotide sequences in the sample specify the same CDR3. This rearrangement joins TRBV6-5 to TRBJ1-6; no clear D gene. Trimming cost V 4 bases and J 8 bases, with 6 bases left between them. CDR3 length: 12 amino acids. Germline CDR1 MNHEY, CDR2 SVGAGI. The CDR3 loop is CASSSGDSPLHF. Here the CDR3 DNA reads TGTGCCAGCAGTTCCGGGGATTCACCCCTCCACTTT.

The chain combines TRBV11-2 with TRBJ2-7; TRBD2 matches at 7 bases. Germline trimming cut 2 bases from V and 5 bases from J; bases unmatched to any gene: 9. Per the germline V gene, CDR1 is SGHAT and CDR2 is FQNNGV. This CDR3 is 15 amino acids long. The CDR3, as DNA: TGTGCCAGCAGCTTAAGGGCCAGGGAGGGAGACGAGCAGTACTTC. This codes for CASSLRAREGDEQYF.

J is TRBJ1-1 and V is TRBV28, with TRBD1 as a possible D gene (6 bases). V lost 4 bases, J lost 7 bases, and 13 bases lay in between. The CDR3 covers 13 residues. The germline CDR1 and CDR2 sequences are MDHEN and SYDVKM. The CDR3 spells CASSSGGTIEAFF. In nucleotides, the CDR3 is TGTGCCAGCAGTTCCGGTGGGACAATTGAAGCTTTCTTT.

The rearrangement uses TRBV18 and TRBJ1-3; D is possibly TRBD1 (5 bases). The CDR3 has 18 residues. V lost 3 bases and J lost 0, with 18 bases in between. The germline V gene encodes CDR1 KGHSH and CDR2 LQKENI. The CDR3 DNA reads TGTGCCAGCTCACCTCTCGATCGGGGGGGAAGCTCTGGAAACACCATATATTTT. This translates into CASSPLDRGGSSGNTIYF.

The chain recombines TRBV27 with TRBJ1-1, with TRBD1 matching over 10 bases. The J segment lost 1 base and the V segment lost 2 bases, leaving 16 bases of the junction unmatched. The CDR3 extends over 20 amino acids. Germline-derived CDR1 and CDR2 are MNHEY and SMNVEV (reference sequence). The CDR3 DNA sequence: TGTGCCAGCAGTTTACAACCCGACAGGGGGCTGGATTCGCCGAACACTGAAGCTTTCTTT. Amino acids: CASSLQPDRGLDSPNTEAFF.

A few counts support this clone. The sample holds other DNA sequences that translate to the same CDR3. The chain is built from TRBV18 and TRBJ1-5, with D perhaps TRBD1 (5 bases). The CDR3 is 13 amino acids. Germline V gene lookup returns CDR1 KGHSH and CDR2 LQKENI. The V end was cut by 4 bases, the J end by 2 bases, with 6 bases between. This CDR3 is CASSQQGNQPQHF. The CDR3 DNA sequence: TGTGCCAGCTCACAACAGGGCAATCAGCCCCAGCATTTT.

This clone is a singleton in its sample. The chain employs TRBV7-2 and TRBJ2-3, with D tentatively TRBD2 (5 bases). Germline V gives CDR1 SGHTA, CDR2 FQGNSA. Trimming left V 4 bases short and J 1 base short, with 18 bases between. CDR3 size: 17 residues. The CDR3: CASSYIAITHRTDTQYF. The CDR3 bases are TGTGCCAGCAGCTACATAGCGATAACACACCGCACAGATACGCAGTATTTT.

CDR3 sequence: CAWRASGKGELFF. The CDR3 DNA reads as TGTGCCTGGAGGGCTAGCGGGAAAGGGGAGCTGTTTTTT. V is TRBV30 and J is TRBJ2-2, with 9 bases aligning to TRBD2. CDR3 length: 13 amino acids. Trimming cost V 3 bases and J 8 bases; bases outside gene matches: 4. In germline, CDR1 is GTSNPN, CDR2 SVGIG (reference sequence).

The chain carries TRBV2 and TRBJ1-3; 7 bases agree with TRBD1. CDR1 SNHLY and CDR2 FYNNEI come from the germline V gene. This CDR3 has 17 amino acids. V shed 4 bases, J shed 0 bases, and the junction held 9 bases outside the gene matches. The DNA for the CDR3 is TGTGCCAGCAGTGGTTTGACAGGGCGATACTCTGGAAACACCATATATTTT. Amino acid sequence: CASSGLTGRYSGNTIYF.

This chain uses TRBV9 with TRBJ1-2; D possibly corresponds to TRBD1 (5 bases). This CDR3 spans 16 amino acids. CDR1 and CDR2 (germline): SGDLS, YYNGEE. V gave up 0 bases and J gave up 4 bases, with 16 bases separating them. CDR3 sequence reads: CASSVGGAGSTYGYTF. In nucleotides, the CDR3 is TGTGCCAGCAGCGTAGGGGGCGCAGGGTCGACCTATGGCTACACCTTC.

J is TRBJ2-5 and V is TRBV5-6; 13 bases fit TRBD2. The CDR3 sequence is 15 residues long. Germline assignment: CDR1 SGHDT and CDR2 YYEEEE. Losses at the gene ends were 4 bases for V and 4 bases for J; bases not matched to a gene: 4. CDR3 bases: TGTGCCAGCAGCCCCGGACTAGCGGGAGTAGAGACCCAGTACTTC. Its translation: CASSPGLAGVETQYF.

The chain links TRBV7-3 to TRBJ2-1, with D perhaps TRBD2 (5 bases). CDR1 and CDR2 (germline): SGHTA, FQGTGA. The CDR3 contains 15 residues. Trimming removed 1 base at V and 8 bases at J, with 15 bases between. The CDR3 bases are TGTGCCAGCAGCTTAAGTAGCGCGTTCCTCCATGAGCAGTTCTTC. It encodes CASSLSSAFLHEQFF. The full variable domain, rest sourced from reference TRBV7-3 and TRBJ2-1, is GAGVSQTPSNKVTEKGKYVELRCDPISGHTALYWYRQSLGQGPEFLIYFQGTGAADDSGLPNDRFFAVRPEGSVSTLKIQRTERGDSAVYLCASSLSSAFLHEQFFGPGTRLTVL.

This clone was detected only once. V gene TRBV27 combines with J gene TRBJ1-6; TRBD1 matches at 7 bases. V lost 7 bases and J lost 5; bases outside the gene matches: 8. In germline, CDR1 is MNHEY, CDR2 SMNVEV (reference sequence). The CDR3 runs to 15 residues. The CDR3 sequence: CASTLTGANNSPLHF. In nucleotides, the CDR3 is TGTGCCAGCACTCTAACAGGGGCTAATAATTCACCCCTCCACTTT.

This chain joins TRBV19 and TRBJ2-3; D is possibly TRBD1 or TRBD2 (5 bases each). V lost 8 bases and J 0 bases, leaving 15 bases between the germline ends. There are 15 residues in the CDR3. Germline assignment: CDR1 LNHDA and CDR2 SQIVND (reference sequence). The chain's CDR3 is CASRSGQTSTDTQYF. The CDR3 DNA reads as TGTGCCAGTCGGAGCGGACAAACAAGCACAGATACGCAGTATTTT.

V is TRBV10-1 and J is TRBJ2-2; possibly TRBD1 for D (5 bases). CDR3 length equals 15 residues. V was trimmed by 4 bases and J by 0 bases, leaving 9 bases between them. Looked up from germline, CDR1 is WNHNN and CDR2 is SYGVQD (reference sequence). Here the CDR3 DNA reads TGCGCCAGCAGTGCTGACAGCGCGAACACCGGGGAGCTGTTTTTT. This translates into CASSADSANTGELFF.

This clone was detected only once. V usage is TRBV5-4 and J usage is TRBJ2-7, with 10 bases fitting TRBD1. The V and J ends lost 4 bases and 4 bases, in that order; junction bases with no gene match: 11. This CDR3 has 16 amino acids. Germline V lookup: CDR1 SGHNT, CDR2 YYREEE (reference sequence). CDR3 sequence: CASSQDADRGSYEQYF. The CDR3 coding sequence is TGTGCCAGCAGCCAAGATGCGGACAGGGGGTCATACGAGCAGTACTTC. Complete variable domain (other parts from reference TRBV5-4 and TRBJ2-7): ETGVTQSPTHLIKTRGQQVTLRCSSQSGHNTVSWYQQALGQGPQFIFQYYREEENGRGNFPPRFSGLQFPNYSSELNVNALELDDSALYLCASSQDADRGSYEQYFGPGTRLTVT.

This chain joins TRBV5-1 and TRBJ2-5, with TRBD1 as a possible D gene (6 bases). Germline assignment: CDR1 SGHRS and CDR2 YFSETQ. This CDR3 spans 14 amino acids. Trimming removed 1 base at V and 4 bases at J, with 11 bases between. The CDR3 protein is CASSLTQGRETQYF. The CDR3 DNA sequence: TGCGCCAGCAGCTTGACCCAGGGGCGAGAGACCCAGTACTTC.

This rearrangement joins TRBV19 to TRBJ2-6; 9 positions match TRBD1. CDR3 size: 17 residues. CDR1 is LNHDA, CDR2 SQIVND, per germline (reference sequence). Germline trimming cut 3 bases from V and 4 bases from J; bases unmatched to any gene: 7. The CDR3 region is CASSMGQGWIGANVLTF. The CDR3 DNA sequence: TGTGCCAGTAGTATGGGACAGGGATGGATAGGGGCCAACGTCCTGACTTTC. The variable domain in full, completed from reference TRBV19 and TRBJ2-6, reads DGGITQSPKYLFRKEGQNVTLSCEQNLNHDAMYWYRQDPGQGLRLIYYSQIVNDFQKGDIAEGYSVSREKKESFPLTVTSAQKNPTAFYLCASSMGQGWIGANVLTFGAGSRLTVL.

The chain joins TRBV4-1 to TRBJ2-7; TRBD1 aligns across 7 bases. Germline CDR1 reads MGHRA; CDR2 reads YSYEKL. This CDR3 spans 14 amino acids. Germline trimming cut 4 bases from V and 2 bases from J; bases unmatched to any gene: 5. Here the CDR3 reads CASSPSGTAYEQYF. CDR3 bases: TGCGCCAGCAGCCCCTCTGGGACAGCCTACGAGCAGTACTTC.

In its sample, this clone was seen many times. The gene calls are TRBV18 and TRBJ2-7; possibly TRBD1 or TRBD2 for D (5 bases each). Germline V gene sequence: CDR1 KGHSH, CDR2 LQKENI. Trimming removed 3 bases at V and 7 bases at J, with 13 bases between. This CDR3 spans 13 amino acids. The CDR3 region is CASSPGPLAEQYF. CDR3 DNA: TGTGCCAGCTCACCGGGACCCCTCGCGGAGCAGTACTTC.

The V and J genes are TRBV5-5 and TRBJ1-4; D is uncertain. CDR3 size: 15 residues. Trimming removed 4 bases at V and 8 bases at J, with 18 bases between. Germline CDR1 is SGHKS and CDR2 is YYEKEE (reference sequence). CDR3 residues: CASSPGRDTAEKLFF. The DNA for the CDR3 is TGTGCCAGCAGCCCCGGGCGGGATACGGCAGAAAAACTGTTTTTT. The entire variable domain, with the rest obtained from reference TRBV5-5 and TRBJ1-4, is as follows: DAGVTQSPTHLIKTRGQQVTLRCSPISGHKSVSWYQQVLGQGPQFIFQYYEKEERGRGNFPDRFSARQFPNYSSELNVNALLLGDSALYLCASSPGRDTAEKLFFGSGTQLSVL.